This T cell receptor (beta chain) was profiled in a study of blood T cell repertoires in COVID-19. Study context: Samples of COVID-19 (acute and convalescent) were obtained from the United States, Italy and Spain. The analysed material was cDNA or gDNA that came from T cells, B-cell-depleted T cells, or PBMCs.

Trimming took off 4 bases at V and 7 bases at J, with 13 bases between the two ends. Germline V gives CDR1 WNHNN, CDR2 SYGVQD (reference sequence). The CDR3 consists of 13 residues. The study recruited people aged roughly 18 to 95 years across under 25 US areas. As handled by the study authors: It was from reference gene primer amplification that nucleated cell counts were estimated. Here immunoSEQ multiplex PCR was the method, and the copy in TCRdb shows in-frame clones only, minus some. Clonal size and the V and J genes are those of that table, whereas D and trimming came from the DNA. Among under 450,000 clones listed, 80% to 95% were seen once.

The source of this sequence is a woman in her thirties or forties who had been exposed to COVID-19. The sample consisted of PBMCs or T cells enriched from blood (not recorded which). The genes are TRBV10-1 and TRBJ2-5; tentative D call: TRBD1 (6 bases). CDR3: CASSGQAYGTQYF. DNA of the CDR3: TGCGCCAGCAGTGGACAGGCCTATGGGACCCAGTACTTC.